The T cell receptor beta chain under discussion was sequenced for a study of CD8+ T cells in alopecia areata (dated by TCRdb to the late 2010s). Turning to the overall study: High-throughput TCRbeta sequencing was used to examine T cell clonal expansion in alopecia areata in both the C3H/HeJ mouse model and human patients. Human TCRbeta sequencing covered scalp tissue and sorted CD4+ and CD8+ peripheral blood T cells from patchy and totalis/universalis alopecia areata patients and healthy controls. RNA was obtained with the PAXgene miRNA kit for fixed scalp, the miRNeasy kit for PBMCs, and the RNeasy kit for mouse skin. Scalp clonality was compared among normal scalp (n=4), patchy alopecia areata scalp (n=8), and alopecia totalis/universalis scalp (n=8). immunoSEQ multiplex PCR using 35 Vbeta forward primers and 13 Jbeta reverse primers was used to amplify TCRbeta CDR3 regions.

Summary of the overall study and its limitations: Shared TCR sequences between patients were less evident than in mice, which may be partly attributable to HLA diversity in the patient population. Scalp TCR repertoire analysis is complicated because resident alphabeta T cells in normal human skin are also sequenced, whereas mouse skin is dominated by gammadelta T cells. Compared with normal scalp, lesional scalp, particularly in alopecia totalis/universalis, had higher clonality and more expanded CD8+ clones, which suggests antigenic drive.

From alopecia areata patients, peripheral blood was collected along with lesional scalp punch biopsies. After PBMCs were isolated by density centrifugation and stained for CD3, CD4 and CD8, a FACSAria was used to sort CD4+ and CD8+ T cells. Untreated alopecia areata patients were recruited as part of a multicenter biomarker study. In five patients from the biomarker study, blood CD8+ T cells were sorted further into NKG2D-low and NKG2D-high fractions. The library was built by means of the immunoSEQ multiplex PCR assay. To provide template for TCR sequencing, every sample had RNA extracted and reverse transcribed into cDNA. First-strand cDNA was synthesized with SuperScript III using a 2:1 mix of oligo-dT and random hexamers. A synthetic immune receptor repertoire was used to gauge amplification bias, and whatever bias remained was removed computationally. In the original analysis: Raw reads were preprocessed to remove errors, and CDR3 was defined by IMGT conventions from the conserved cysteine to phenylalanine. Clonality was calculated as 1 minus Shannon entropy normalized by log2 of the number of productive unique TCRs. CD4 or CD8 identity of scalp clones was inferred by cross-referencing scalp TCRbeta sequences with sorted blood CD4 and CD8 repertoires. The source is immuneACCESS, and TCRdb retained only in-frame sequences with V and J called. Part of the clones is not carried over; for the studies checked, unresolved V genes explain less than half of this, and the remainder is unexplained. The V and J calls and the clone size are those of that table, but D and trimming were determined from the DNA. The sample contains tens of thousands of clones, approximately 60% of them found a single time. The ten largest clonotypes hold approximately 19% of the sample.

This clone showed up just a few times. The clone's antigen remains unknown. One base away there is no much larger clone; base qualities are not given. Its CDR3 holds 16 amino acids, cysteine through phenylalanine. Just CDR3 DNA is preserved here, 48 bases in frame from base 1. As encoded in the germline V gene, CDR1 is MDHEN while CDR2 is SYDVKM. V has 1 base trimmed and J has 4 bases trimmed; junction bases matching no gene number 5. Recombination joined TRBV28 with TRBJ2-5, and TRBD1 matches 11 of the central bases. This TCR was sampled from a human donor with alopecia areata. The source material was NKG2D-high CD8+ T cells sorted from blood. The meaning of the sample's cell subset or site label: sorted CD8+ NKG2D-high blood T cells. CDR3 region: CASSLLRTGGGETQYF. The sequence in DNA is TGTGCCAGCAGTTTATTACGGACAGGGGGCGGAGAGACCCAGTACTTC.